The 9 T cell receptor beta chains given below trace back to one sample, sequenced in a study of blood T cells in healthy people across ages. Alongside a J-beta primer mix, a sample-barcoded 5' primer served in a second PCR lasting roughly 6 to 11 cycles. TCRdb fed the 5' RACE reads into MiXCR, producing one record per CDR3 protein. This table has approximately 760,000 distinct CDR3 sequences, 20% to 25% appearing once. These data also formed part of another study, on T cells of mothers and their children.

Specimen: blood. Receptors were obtained from a boy aged 10-17 years in good health.

The chain couples TRBV2 to TRBJ2-5; unclear D gene. The CDR3 is 14 residues long. V was cut by 2 bases and J by 2 bases, with 9 bases left in between. The germline V gene has CDR1 SNHLY and CDR2 FYNNEI. CDR3 bases: TGTGCCAGCAGTGAAATGTCTATTCAAGAGACCCAGTACTTC. The encoded protein is CASSEMSIQETQYF.

This clonotype showed up just a few times. This CDR3 is CASSQRPAPPGLDVHEQFF. As DNA, the CDR3 is TGCGCCAGCAGCCAAAGGCCTGCACCTCCGGGACTAGATGTCCATGAGCAGTTCTTC. The V and J genes are TRBV4-1 and TRBJ2-7, with TRBD2 identical over 8 bases. TRBJ2-1 matches the DNA end more closely, so the J call is doubtful. Germline CDR1 is MGHRA and CDR2 is YSYEKL. The length of the CDR3 is 19 residues.

This clonotype was seen only a few times. The CDR3 loop reads CASSFLVGEQYF. Here the CDR3 DNA reads TGTGCCAGCAGTTTTCTCGTTGGGGAGCAGTACTTC. The chain combines TRBV28 with TRBJ2-7; D remains unclear. V lost 3 bases and J 7 bases, leaving 10 bases between the germline ends. CDR1 and CDR2 (germline): MDHEN, SYDVKM. The CDR3 length is 12 residues.

This clonotype was counted a few times. The rearrangement uses TRBV3-1 and TRBJ1-1, with D perhaps matching TRBD1 (5 bases). The CDR3 length is 12 residues. The V and J ends lost 5 bases and 7 bases respectively, with 11 bases between them. Germline values: CDR1 LGHDT, CDR2 YNNKEL (reference sequence). In DNA form, the CDR3 reads TGTGCCAGCAGCGACAAGGGACTTGAAGCTTTCTTT. This sequence encodes CASSDKGLEAFF.

For this clonotype: The CDR3 end shows no conserved phenylalanine or tryptophan, and so a read error is likely. The CDR3, as DNA: TGTGCCAGCAGCGTAGCTAGGACTGCCGAAGCTTTCCTT. It is translated as CASSVARTAEAFL. The rearrangement links TRBV9 to TRBJ1-1; D gene ambiguous. This CDR3 region has 13 residues. CDR1 and CDR2 (germline): SGDLS, YYNGEE. V was pared by 0 bases and J by 8 bases, with 11 bases between.

This clonotype has more than one count but fewer than ten. The chain employs TRBV7-3 and TRBJ2-5, with 8 positions matching TRBD1. CDR1 and CDR2 (germline): SGHTA, FQGTGA. This CDR3 has 15 residues. Trimming at V came to 5 bases and at J to 1 base, leaving 6 bases not matched to a gene. CDR3 loop: CASSASQGGQETQYF. CDR3 DNA: TGTGCCAGCAGCGCCTCACAGGGGGGCCAAGAGACCCAGTACTTC.

A few counts support this clonotype. CDR3 residues: CASTPDRERPQHF. The CDR3 region has the DNA TGTGCCAGTACCCCAGATCGAGAGAGGCCCCAGCATTTT. The rearrangement links TRBV19 to TRBJ1-5, with D unclear. Per the germline V gene, CDR1 is LNHDA and CDR2 is SQIVND (reference sequence). V dropped 7 bases and J dropped 9 bases, with 16 bases sitting between them. CDR3 length equals 13 residues.

This clonotype was detected once. The chain is built from TRBV7-9 and TRBJ2-5, with TRBD2 as a possible D gene (5 bases). This CDR3 is 12 amino acids long. Germline-derived CDR1 and CDR2 are SEHNR and FQNEAQ (reference sequence). V gave up 10 bases and J gave up 3 bases, with 12 bases separating them. The CDR3 DNA reads as TGTGCCACCCGTCGGGATGAAGAGACCCAGTACTTC. This translates into CATRRDEETQYF.

The chain links TRBV20-1 to TRBJ1-1, with no clear D. V was pared by 7 bases and J by 7 bases, with 13 bases between. The CDR3 consists of 11 residues. Germline CDR1 is DFQATT and CDR2 is SNEGSKA (reference sequence). In nucleotides, the CDR3 is TGCAGTGTAGGCCTCGAGGGTGAAGCTTTCTTT. Encoded protein: CSVGLEGEAFF.